This record covers a single T cell receptor (beta chain). The target antigen is unknown. Looked up from germline, CDR1 is MRHNA and CDR2 is SNTAGT. CDR3 size: 15 residues. V was cut by 3 bases and J by 0 bases, with 10 bases left in between. This specimen comes from a study of cytomegalovirus exposure and HLA in healthy donors. The study, taken as a whole, reports: In a later analysis, TCR beta V- and J-gene trimming was associated with a missense DCLRE1C variant.

The study ran its PCR with 60 Vbeta and 13 Jbeta primers. Sequenced by immunoSEQ multiplex PCR; TCRdb stores in-frame clones only, minus some. The repertoire holds about 64,000 clones, with roughly two thirds as singletons. The TCR was taken from a male donor in good health and CMV-seropositive. What was sequenced was PBMCs. The rearrangement links TRBV6-4 to TRBJ2-3; the D gene is possibly TRBD2 (6 bases). The CDR3 region is CASSEEGLSTDTQYF. DNA for the CDR3: TGTGCCAGCAGTGAGGAGGGGCTAAGCACAGATACGCAGTATTTT.